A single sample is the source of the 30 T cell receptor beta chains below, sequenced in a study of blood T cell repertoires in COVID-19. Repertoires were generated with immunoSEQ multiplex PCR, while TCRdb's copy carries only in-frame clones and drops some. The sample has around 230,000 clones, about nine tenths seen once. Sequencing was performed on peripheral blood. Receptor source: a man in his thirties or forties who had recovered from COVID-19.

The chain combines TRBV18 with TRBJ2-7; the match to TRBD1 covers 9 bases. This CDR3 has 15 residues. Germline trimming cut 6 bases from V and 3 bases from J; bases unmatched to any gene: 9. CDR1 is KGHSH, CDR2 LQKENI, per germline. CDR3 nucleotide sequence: TGTGCCAGCTCTTCGCCGGGACAGGGTAACTACGAGCAGTACTTC. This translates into CASSSPGQGNYEQYF.

CDR3 loop: CASSYAGVGYTF. CDR3 bases: TGTGCCAGCAGTTACGCCGGGGTTGGCTACACCTTC. The chain links TRBV6-5 to TRBJ1-2; D ambiguous. Trimming pared 2 bases from V and 7 bases from J, leaving 8 bases between. The germline gives CDR1 MNHEY, CDR2 SVGAGI. This CDR3 has 12 residues.

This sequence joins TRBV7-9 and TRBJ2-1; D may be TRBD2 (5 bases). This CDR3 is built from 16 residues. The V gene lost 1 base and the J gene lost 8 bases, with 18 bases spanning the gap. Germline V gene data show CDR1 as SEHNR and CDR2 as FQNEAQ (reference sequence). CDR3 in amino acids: CASSLDGRAGGHEQFF. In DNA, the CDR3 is TGTGCCAGCAGCTTAGATGGGCGGGCCGGCGGGCATGAGCAGTTCTTC.

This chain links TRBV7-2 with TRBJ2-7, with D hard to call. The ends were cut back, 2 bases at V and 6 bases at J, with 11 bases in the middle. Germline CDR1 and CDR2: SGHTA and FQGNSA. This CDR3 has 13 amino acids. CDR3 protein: CASSLRRAGEQYF. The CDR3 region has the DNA TGTGCCAGCAGCTTACGACGAGCAGGCGAGCAGTACTTC. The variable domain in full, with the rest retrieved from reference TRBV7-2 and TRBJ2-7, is GAGVSQSPSNKVTEKGKDVELRCDPISGHTALYWYRQSLGQGLEFLIYFQGNSAPDKSGLPSDRFSAERTGGSVSTLTIQRTQQEDSAVYLCASSLRRAGEQYFGPGTRLTVT.

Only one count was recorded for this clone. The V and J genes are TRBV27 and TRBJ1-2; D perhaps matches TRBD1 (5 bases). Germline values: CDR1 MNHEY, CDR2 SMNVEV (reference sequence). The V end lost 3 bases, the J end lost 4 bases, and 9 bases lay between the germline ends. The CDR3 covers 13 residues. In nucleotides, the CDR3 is TGTGCCAGCAGTTTGCAGGGCCCCTATGGCTACACCTTC. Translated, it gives CASSLQGPYGYTF.

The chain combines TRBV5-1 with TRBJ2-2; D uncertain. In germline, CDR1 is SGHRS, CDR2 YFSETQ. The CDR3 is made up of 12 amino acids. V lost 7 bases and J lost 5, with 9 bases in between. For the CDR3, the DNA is TGCGCCAGCGGCCAAGCGACCGGGGAGCTGTTTTTT. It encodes CASGQATGELFF.

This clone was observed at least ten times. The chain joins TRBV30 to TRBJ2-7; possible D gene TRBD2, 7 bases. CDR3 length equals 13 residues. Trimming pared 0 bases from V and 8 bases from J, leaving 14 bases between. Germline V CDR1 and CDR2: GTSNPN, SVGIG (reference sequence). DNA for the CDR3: TGTGCCTGGAGTGTCCCGGGGGGCCGTCAGCAGTACTTC. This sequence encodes CAWSVPGGRQQYF.

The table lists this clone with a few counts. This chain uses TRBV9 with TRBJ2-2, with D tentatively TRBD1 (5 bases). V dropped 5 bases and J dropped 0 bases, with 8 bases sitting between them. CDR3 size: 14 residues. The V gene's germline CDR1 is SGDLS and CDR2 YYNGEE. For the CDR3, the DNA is TGTGCCAGCAGATCACAGGCGAACACCGGGGAGCTGTTTTTT. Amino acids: CASRSQANTGELFF.

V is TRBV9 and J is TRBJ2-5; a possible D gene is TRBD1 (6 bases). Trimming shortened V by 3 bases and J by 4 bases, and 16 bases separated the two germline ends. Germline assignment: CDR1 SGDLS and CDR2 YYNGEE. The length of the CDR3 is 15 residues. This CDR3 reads CASSAEDRRGETQYF. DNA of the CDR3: TGTGCCAGCAGCGCAGAGGACAGAAGAGGAGAGACCCAGTACTTC.

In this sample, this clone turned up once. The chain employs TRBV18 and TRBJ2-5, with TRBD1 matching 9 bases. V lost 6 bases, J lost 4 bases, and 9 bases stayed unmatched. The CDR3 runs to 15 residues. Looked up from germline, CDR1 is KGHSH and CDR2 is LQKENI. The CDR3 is CASSPNRGRGETQYF. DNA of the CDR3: TGTGCCAGCTCGCCTAACAGGGGGCGAGGAGAGACCCAGTACTTC.

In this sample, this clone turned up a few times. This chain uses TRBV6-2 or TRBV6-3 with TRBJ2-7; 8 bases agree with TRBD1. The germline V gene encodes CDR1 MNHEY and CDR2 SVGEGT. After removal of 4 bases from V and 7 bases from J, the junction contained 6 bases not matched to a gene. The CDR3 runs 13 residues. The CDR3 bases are TGTGCCAGCAGTTCCCAAGGACAGGGAGAGCAGTACTTC. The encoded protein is CASSSQGQGEQYF.

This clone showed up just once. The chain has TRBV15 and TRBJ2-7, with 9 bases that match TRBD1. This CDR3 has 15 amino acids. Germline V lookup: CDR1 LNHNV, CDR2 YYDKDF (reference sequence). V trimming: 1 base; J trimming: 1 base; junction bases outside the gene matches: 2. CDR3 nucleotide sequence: TGTGCCACCAGCAGAGGGACAGGGGTTTCCTACGAGCAGTACTTC. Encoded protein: CATSRGTGVSYEQYF.

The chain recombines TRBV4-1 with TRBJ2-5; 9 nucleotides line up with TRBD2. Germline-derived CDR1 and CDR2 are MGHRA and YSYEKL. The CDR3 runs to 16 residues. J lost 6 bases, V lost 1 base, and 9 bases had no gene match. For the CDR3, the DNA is TGCGCCAGCAGCCAAGGGTTGAGCGGGGGGCCTAAGACCCAGTACTTC. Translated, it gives CASSQGLSGGPKTQYF.

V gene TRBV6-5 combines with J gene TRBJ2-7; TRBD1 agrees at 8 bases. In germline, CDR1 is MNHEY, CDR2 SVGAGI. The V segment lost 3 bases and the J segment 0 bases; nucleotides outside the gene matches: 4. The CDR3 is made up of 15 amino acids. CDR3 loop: CASSYTGGSSYEQYF. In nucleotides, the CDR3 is TGTGCCAGCAGTTATACAGGGGGGAGCTCCTACGAGCAGTACTTC.

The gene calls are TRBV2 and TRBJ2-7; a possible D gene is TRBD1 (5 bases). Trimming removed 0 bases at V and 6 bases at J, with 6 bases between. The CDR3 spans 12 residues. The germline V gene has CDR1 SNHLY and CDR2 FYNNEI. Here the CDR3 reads CASSEAGVEQYF. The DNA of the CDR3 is TGTGCCAGCAGTGAAGCAGGGGTCGAGCAGTACTTC.

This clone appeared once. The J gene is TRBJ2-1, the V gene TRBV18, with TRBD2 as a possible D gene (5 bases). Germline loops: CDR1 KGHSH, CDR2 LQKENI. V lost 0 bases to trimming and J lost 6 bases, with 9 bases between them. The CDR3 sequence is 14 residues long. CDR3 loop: CASSPPDSGNEQFF. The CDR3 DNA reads TGTGCCAGCTCACCACCGGACTCAGGCAATGAGCAGTTCTTC.

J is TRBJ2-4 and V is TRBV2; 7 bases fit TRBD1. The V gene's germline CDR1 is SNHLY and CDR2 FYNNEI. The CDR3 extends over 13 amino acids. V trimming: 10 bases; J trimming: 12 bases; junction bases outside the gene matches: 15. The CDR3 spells CATQRRQGETQYF. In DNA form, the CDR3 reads TGTGCCACCCAAAGAAGACAGGGAGAGACTCAGTACTTC.

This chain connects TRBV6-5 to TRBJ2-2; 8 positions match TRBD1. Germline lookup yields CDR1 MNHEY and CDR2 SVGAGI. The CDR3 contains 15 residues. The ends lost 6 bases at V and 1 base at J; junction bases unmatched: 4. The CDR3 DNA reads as TGTGCCAGCAGGGGGACAGGCCTGAACACCGGGGAGCTGTTTTTT. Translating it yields CASRGTGLNTGELFF.

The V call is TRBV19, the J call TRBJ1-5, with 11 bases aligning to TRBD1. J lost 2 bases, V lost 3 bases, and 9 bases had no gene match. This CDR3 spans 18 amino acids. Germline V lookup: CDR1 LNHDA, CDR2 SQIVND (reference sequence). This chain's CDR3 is CASSISGQGARGNQPQHF. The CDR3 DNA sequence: TGTGCCAGTAGTATTTCCGGACAGGGGGCGAGAGGCAATCAGCCCCAGCATTTT. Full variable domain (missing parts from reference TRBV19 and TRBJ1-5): DGGITQSPKYLFRKEGQNVTLSCEQNLNHDAMYWYRQDPGQGLRLIYYSQIVNDFQKGDIAEGYSVSREKKESFPLTVTSAQKNPTAFYLCASSISGQGARGNQPQHFGDGTRLSIL.

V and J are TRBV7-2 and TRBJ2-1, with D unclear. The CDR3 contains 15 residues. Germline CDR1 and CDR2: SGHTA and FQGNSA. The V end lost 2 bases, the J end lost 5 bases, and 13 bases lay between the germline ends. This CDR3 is CASSLRSKPDNEQFF. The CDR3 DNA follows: TGTGCCAGCAGCTTACGGTCCAAGCCGGACAATGAGCAGTTCTTC.

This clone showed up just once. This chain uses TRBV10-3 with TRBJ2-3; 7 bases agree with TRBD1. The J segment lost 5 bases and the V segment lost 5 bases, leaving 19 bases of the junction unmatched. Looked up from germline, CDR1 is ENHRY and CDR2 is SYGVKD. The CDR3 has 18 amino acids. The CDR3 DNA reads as TGTGCCATCAGTAAGGACAGGTCTGAGGGATTACACAGAGATACGCAGTATTTT. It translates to CAISKDRSEGLHRDTQYF.

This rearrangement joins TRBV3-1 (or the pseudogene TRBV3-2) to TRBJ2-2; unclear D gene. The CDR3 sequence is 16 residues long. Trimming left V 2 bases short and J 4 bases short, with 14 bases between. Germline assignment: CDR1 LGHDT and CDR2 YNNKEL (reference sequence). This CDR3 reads CASSQKPLVPTGELFF. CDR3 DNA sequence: TGTGCCAGCAGCCAAAAGCCCCTTGTTCCCACCGGGGAGCTGTTTTTT.

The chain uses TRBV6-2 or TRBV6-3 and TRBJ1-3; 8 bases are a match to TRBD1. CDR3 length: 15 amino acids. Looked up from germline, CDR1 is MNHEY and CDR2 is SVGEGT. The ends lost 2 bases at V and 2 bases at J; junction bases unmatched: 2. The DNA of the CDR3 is TGTGCCAGCAGTTACAGACAGGGGACTGGAAACACCATATATTTT. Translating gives CASSYRQGTGNTIYF.

DNA of the CDR3: TGTGCCAGCAGTCTCTGGTCAGGGGGCTACACCTTC. This sequence encodes CASSLWSGGYTF. The chain combines TRBV12-3 or TRBV12-4 with TRBJ1-2; TRBD1 might be the D (5 bases). The CDR3 runs to 12 residues. V was clipped by 5 bases and J by 8 bases, with 12 bases between them.

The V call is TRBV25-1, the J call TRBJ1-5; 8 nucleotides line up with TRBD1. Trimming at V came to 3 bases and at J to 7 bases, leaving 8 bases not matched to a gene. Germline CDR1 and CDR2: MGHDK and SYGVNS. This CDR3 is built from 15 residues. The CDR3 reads CASSERGQGVQPQHF. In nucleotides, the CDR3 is TGTGCCAGCAGTGAGAGAGGACAGGGAGTCCAGCCCCAGCATTTT.

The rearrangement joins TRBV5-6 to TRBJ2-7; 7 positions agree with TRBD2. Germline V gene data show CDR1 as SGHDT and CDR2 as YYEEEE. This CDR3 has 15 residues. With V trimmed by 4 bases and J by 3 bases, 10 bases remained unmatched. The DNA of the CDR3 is TGTGCCAGCAGCCCCCCCGGCGGGGGAAGCTACGAGCAGTACTTC. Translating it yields CASSPPGGGSYEQYF.

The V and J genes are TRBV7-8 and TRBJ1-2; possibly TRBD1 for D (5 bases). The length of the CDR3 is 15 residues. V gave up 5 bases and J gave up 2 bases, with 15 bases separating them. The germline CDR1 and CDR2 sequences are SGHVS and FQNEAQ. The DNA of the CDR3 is TGTGCCAGCAGCAAGTCCCCTGGGGCGAACTATGGCTACACCTTC. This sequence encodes CASSKSPGANYGYTF.

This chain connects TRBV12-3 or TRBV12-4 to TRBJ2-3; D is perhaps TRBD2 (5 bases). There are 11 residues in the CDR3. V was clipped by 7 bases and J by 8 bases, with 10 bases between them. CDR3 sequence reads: CASTREGTQYF. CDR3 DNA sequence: TGTGCCAGCACCCGGGAAGGTACGCAGTATTTT.

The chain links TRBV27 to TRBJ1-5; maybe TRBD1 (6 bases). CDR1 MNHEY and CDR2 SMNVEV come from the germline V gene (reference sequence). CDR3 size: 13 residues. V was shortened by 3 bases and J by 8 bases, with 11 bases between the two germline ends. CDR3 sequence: CASSLNRAKPQHF. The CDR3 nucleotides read TGTGCCAGCAGTTTGAACAGGGCGAAGCCCCAGCATTTT.

CDR3 residues: CASSSAGTDYGYTF. The CDR3 coding sequence is TGTGCCAGCAGCTCGGCCGGGACAGATTATGGCTACACCTTC. The chain couples TRBV5-6 to TRBJ1-2, with 7 bases fitting TRBD1. Trimming took 3 bases from V and 5 from J; bases not matched to a gene: 7. CDR3 size: 14 residues. Germline values: CDR1 SGHDT, CDR2 YYEEEE.